The present T cell receptor (beta chain) was sequenced within a study of cytomegalovirus exposure and HLA in healthy donors. Study as a whole: A prior analysis found about 110 million unique TCR beta sequences from 150 million to 200 million T cells. There were about 85 million unique TCRs (from HLA-typed donors) in an early data release. Study-wide results and limits: Cytomegalovirus association was assigned to around 150 TCR beta chains.

Germline-derived CDR1 and CDR2 are MNHNY and SVGAGI (reference sequence). The V segment lost 6 bases and the J segment 3 bases; nucleotides outside the gene matches: 7. The CDR3 loop spans 14 amino acids. With respect to this clone: Its specificity is unknown.

PCR was performed using 60 Vbeta and 13 Jbeta primers. Sequencing was performed with immunoSEQ multiplex PCR; in TCRdb, only in-frame clones are kept and a portion is missing. Here the sample spans around 200,000 clones, 80% being singletons. Sample: PBMCs. The clonotype was recovered from a boy aged 5-17 years in good health and CMV-seronegative. The rearrangement joins TRBV6-6 to TRBJ2-7, with 8 bases that match TRBD2. The CDR3 region is CASRPTSGNYEQYF. For the CDR3, the DNA is TGTGCCAGCAGGCCTACTAGCGGAAACTACGAGCAGTACTTC.